This T cell receptor (beta chain) was recorded in a study of Ad26.COV2.S vaccination and SARS-CoV-2 variants. Background on the study: A COV1001 Ad26.COV2.S trial-arm participant provided the sample. The authors gave Ad26.COV2.S intramuscularly, either once or twice 56 days apart.

Clones were sequenced by immunoSEQ multiplex PCR, and TCRdb holds only the in-frame ones, with some missing. The data hold about 400,000 clones, with 80% to 90% observed a single time. The treatment was: 15 to 20 received Ad26.COV2.S at low or high dose, single or two shots; several received placebo; per-sample allocation not given. Sampling occurred on day 63 after the first vaccine or placebo injection. It was an adult aged 18-55 years in Boston who was the donor. Ad26 vector vaccine expressed Wuhan-strain SARS-CoV-2 spike. This clone was seen just once. V shed 6 bases and J shed 0 bases, with 15 bases lying between them. Germline values: CDR1 LNHDA, CDR2 SQIVND (reference sequence). The CDR3 covers 16 residues.

The clonotype comes from a person aged 18 to 59 who received the Ad26.COV2.S COVID-19 vaccine or a placebo. This specimen consisted of peripheral blood, obtained in a trial of Ad26.COV2.S vaccine versus placebo. The rearrangement joins TRBV19 to TRBJ2-4; D tentatively reads TRBD1 or TRBD2 (5 bases each). CDR3 in DNA: TGTGCCAGTAGCGGTCGGGGCCCTCTAGCCAAAAACATTCAGTACTTC. As protein: CASSGRGPLAKNIQYF.